This entry is about one T cell receptor (beta chain). Its antigen is unknown. Germline V gene sequence: CDR1 SQVTM, CDR2 ANQGSEA. The CDR3 has 13 residues. V was trimmed by 6 bases and J by 4 bases, leaving 15 bases between them. Clones were read by immunoSEQ multiplex PCR, and TCRdb kept only the in-frame ones, dropping some. The sample has tens of thousands of clones, about nine tenths seen once. The data were taken from a study of graft-versus-host responses after intestinal transplantation. As for the study in general: Following induction with anti-thymocyte globulin, all recipients were given tacrolimus and steroids for 2 to 4 years.

The specimen was unstimulated CD4+ T cells sorted from spleen or lymph node cells, collected before intestinal transplant. The rearrangement links TRBV29-1 to TRBJ1-1; perhaps TRBD1 as D (6 bases). The TCR comes from a human donor who received an intestinal transplant. The CDR3 reads CSVLGAPGTEAFF. The DNA of the CDR3 is TGCAGCGTGCTGGGGGCGCCCGGCACTGAAGCTTTCTTT. The whole variable domain, filled in from reference TRBV29-1 and TRBJ1-1, reads SAVISQKPSRDICQRGTSLTIQCQVDSQVTMMFWYRQQPGQSLTLIATANQGSEATYESGFVIDKFPISRPNLTFSTLTVSNMSPEDSSIYLCSVLGAPGTEAFFGQGTRLTVV.